The following is a T cell receptor beta chain sequence with its context. Sequenced by immunoSEQ multiplex PCR; TCRdb stores in-frame clones only, minus some. The sample consists of about 50,000 clones, 80% to 95% of them appearing once. These data belong to a study of T cell changes during pregnancy in multiple sclerosis. The V gene lost 3 bases and the J gene lost 9 bases, with 20 bases spanning the gap. The CDR3 is 15 amino acids. CDR1 is GTSNPN and CDR2 is SVGIG in the germline V gene (reference sequence). The clonotype originates from a female donor in good health, enrolled as a control in a pregnancy study. This sequence joins TRBV30 and TRBJ2-2; D perhaps matches TRBD2 (7 bases). The sequencing here drew on CD4+ T cells from peripheral blood mononuclear cells, taken after pregnancy. CDR3: CAWRPRGGDSWELFF. The CDR3 nucleotides read TGTGCCTGGAGGCCGAGGGGGGGTGATAGTTGGGAGCTGTTTTTT.